This is a list of T cell receptor beta chains from one sample in a study of shared clonotypes between healthy human individuals. TCRdb's copy holds only in-frame clones and misses some; the assay was immunoSEQ multiplex PCR. The data show nearly 1 million clones, approximately 76% seen once. The sequencing sample was made of memory CD4+ T cells sorted from blood. Every receptor here comes from a man aged 18 to 29 in good health. Each CDR3 is given with its conserved first and last residue. A D gene is named only where the DNA matches it firmly. A row's size may be missing; if present it is once, few, many or a size class.

d_gene	j_gene	abundance	v_gene	CDR3nt	CDR3aa
.	TRBJ2-7	.	TRBV6-5	TGTGCCAGCAGTTACTCGGCTCTCTCCTACGAGCAGTACTTC	CASSYSALSYEQYF
.	TRBJ2-1	once	TRBV5-1	TGCGCCAGCAGCGCCTCCGGGAATGAGCAGTTCTTC	CASSASGNEQFF
.	TRBJ1-1	.	TRBV19	TGTGCCAGTAGTATCCCTGGGGCAGGGGAAAATGAAGCTTTCTTT	CASSIPGAGENEAFF
.	TRBJ1-2	.	TRBV28	TGTGCCAGCAGTTTTAATAACTATGGCTACACCTTC	CASSFNNYGYTF
.	TRBJ1-2	few	TRBV4-3	TGCGCCAGCAGCCAGGATTACAGGGTTGCAGGGGGCTACACCTTC	CASSQDYRVAGGYTF
.	TRBJ2-1	.	TRBV27	TGTGCCAGCAGTTTTGGGGAATACAATGAGCAGTTCTTC	CASSFGEYNEQFF
.	TRBJ2-2	.	TRBV9	TGTGCCAGCAGCGTAGAGGGGGTCCGGGTTTCCGGGGAGCTGTTTTTT	CASSVEGVRVSGELFF
TRBD2	TRBJ2-1	once	TRBV9	TGTGCCAGCAGCGTAGGGCTAGCGGGGAGCTCCTACAATGAGCAGTTCTTC	CASSVGLAGSSYNEQFF
.	TRBJ1-1	.	TRBV11-1	TGTGCCAGCAGCGCCCAGGGAGGGAACACTGAAGCTTTCTTT	CASSAQGGNTEAFF
.	TRBJ1-2	.	TRBV6-6	TGTGCCAGCAGTTACGACATAGCTAACTATGGCTACACCTTC	CASSYDIANYGYTF
.	TRBJ1-2	once	TRBV14	TGTGCCAGCAGCCAAGGACTCCTCGATGGCTACACCTTC	CASSQGLLDGYTF
TRBD1	TRBJ1-4	.	TRBV5-1	TGCGCCAGCAGCCCTGGACAGGGGGAGGAGAAACTGTTTTTT	CASSPGQGEEKLFF
.	TRBJ2-1	once	TRBV7-8	TGTGCCAGCAGCTTAGAGCGCGGGAATGAGCAGTTCTTC	CASSLERGNEQFF
.	TRBJ2-5	.	TRBV4-3	TGCGCCAGCAGCCAAGATTGGAGGGGTCAAGAGACCCAGTACTTC	CASSQDWRGQETQYF
TRBD2	TRBJ2-1	.	TRBV10-2	TGCGCCAGCAGTGAGTATGCGGGGGGGCCGAGGAATGAGCAGTTCTTC	CASSEYAGGPRNEQFF
TRBD1	TRBJ1-5	.	TRBV18	TGTGCCAGCTCACTTACAGGGGGAAGCAATCAGCCCCAGCATTTT	CASSLTGGSNQPQHF
.	TRBJ1-5	.	TRBV6-5	TGTGCCAGCAGTTATCGGGGGACGAGCAATCAGCCCCAGCATTTT	CASSYRGTSNQPQHF
.	TRBJ2-5	.	TRBV25-1	TGTGCCAGCAGTGAAGCGACTAGTCGAGAGACCCAGTACTTC	CASSEATSRETQYF
TRBD2	TRBJ2-3	once	TRBV18	TGTGCCAGCTCACCACCCCGACTAGCCGGCGGCACAGATACGCAGTATTTT	CASSPPRLAGGTDTQYF
.	TRBJ2-5	few	TRBV19	TGTGCCAGTAGTATTAGGGGCAGGGTCGGGCAAGAGACCCAGTACTTC	CASSIRGRVGQETQYF
TRBD1	TRBJ2-3	.	TRBV29-1	TGCAGCGCGGACAGGGCGAGCGCAGATACGCAGTATTTT	CSADRASADTQYF
TRBD2	TRBJ2-3	once	TRBV30	TGTGCCTGGAGGACTAGCGGGGTGGTGGATACGCAGTATTTT	CAWRTSGVVDTQYF
TRBD2	TRBJ2-2	.	TRBV10-1	TGCGCCAGCAGTGGGGGACTAGCGGGAGGTAGCAGCACCGGGGAGCTGTTTTTT	CASSGGLAGGSSTGELFF
.	TRBJ1-4	.	TRBV7-2	TGTGCCAGCAGCTTCCCCCGAGGGAGGGGTGAAAAACTGTTTTTT	CASSFPRGRGEKLFF
.	TRBJ2-7	many	TRBV19	TGTGCCAGTAGTATTCTCCCGGGGGATTCCTACGAGCAGTACTTC	CASSILPGDSYEQYF
.	TRBJ2-3	.	TRBV6-5	TGTGCCAGCAGTTACGCGTGGACTACCACAGATACGCAGTATTTT	CASSYAWTTTDTQYF
.	TRBJ2-5	.	TRBV5-8	TGTGCCAGCAGCCTAGGGTTGCAGGATACAAGCCAAGAGACCCAGTACTTC	CASSLGLQDTSQETQYF
.	TRBJ1-5	few	TRBV30	TGTGCCTGGACTCGAACAGGGCGCAGCAATCAGCCCCAGCATTTT	CAWTRTGRSNQPQHF
TRBD1	TRBJ2-7	.	TRBV12-5	TGTGCTAGTGGTCCGGACAGGGCCCTTGGTTACGAGCAGTACTTC	CASGPDRALGYEQYF
.	TRBJ1-3	.	TRBV4-3	TGCGCCAGCAGCCAAGATCTCGGTCTTACTGGAGGAAACACCATATATTTT	CASSQDLGLTGGNTIYF
.	TRBJ2-5	few	TRBV5-1	TGCGCCAGCAGCTTGCAGGGTCTACCCCAGGTGCGGGAGACCCAGTACTTC	CASSLQGLPQVRETQYF
.	TRBJ2-7	.	TRBV19	TGTGCCAGTAGTCCAACCGGGACGGGCCCGGAGGAGCAGTACTTC	CASSPTGTGPEEQYF
.	TRBJ2-7	.	TRBV29-1	TGCAGCGACCGTGGGCAGCTTTACGAGCAGTACTTC	CSDRGQLYEQYF
.	TRBJ2-3	.	TRBV15	TGTGCCACCAGCCCGTTGGCGGATACGCAGTATTTT	CATSPLADTQYF
.	TRBJ2-1	.	TRBV5-1	TGCGCCAGCACCATGGGGCAGGGGCCCTACAATGAGCAGTTCTTC	CASTMGQGPYNEQFF
.	TRBJ2-3	few	TRBV18	TGTGCCAGCTCACGCAACAGGGGCACAGATACGCAGTATTTT	CASSRNRGTDTQYF
.	TRBJ2-7	.	TRBV4-3	TGCGCCAGCAGCCAAGCCCCCTCGGGGGCTCATACATACGAGCAGTACTTC	CASSQAPSGAHTYEQYF
.	TRBJ1-1	.	TRBV19	TGTGCCAGTAGTATTAACCTTAACACTGAAGCTTTCTTT	CASSINLNTEAFF
.	TRBJ1-2	many	TRBV29-1	TGCAGCGTTGGAGAGGGGAATGGCTACACCTTC	CSVGEGNGYTF
.	TRBJ1-2	many	TRBV29-1	TGCAGCGTTGGGACGGTGGATAAGGGCTACACCTTC	CSVGTVDKGYTF
.	TRBJ1-2	once	TRBV7-2	TGTGCCAGCAGCTTATGGTTTGAGGGCTATGGCTACACCTTC	CASSLWFEGYGYTF
.	TRBJ2-3	few	TRBV5-1	TGCGCCAGCAGCTTGGGGGGAATCGTGCGGGGTGATACGCAGTATTTT	CASSLGGIVRGDTQYF
.	TRBJ2-1	.	TRBV7-8	TGTGCCAGCAGCTTAGCGGGAAGGGGGTTTGAGCAGTTCTTC	CASSLAGRGFEQFF
.	TRBJ2-2	.	TRBV4-3	TGCGCCAGCAGCCAAGGTCCGCTCCTTAGCGGGGAGCTGTTTTTT	CASSQGPLLSGELFF
.	TRBJ1-5	.	TRBV19	TGTGCCAGTTCTGCCGGGTATAGCAATCAGCCCCAGCATTTT	CASSAGYSNQPQHF
TRBD1	TRBJ1-2	few	TRBV5-1	TGCGCCAGCAGCTTGAACCCCGGGACAGGGGAGCCATACACCTTC	CASSLNPGTGEPYTF